Listed below are T cell receptor beta chains from one sample, sequenced in a study of blood T cell repertoires in COVID-19. Libraries were prepared by immunoSEQ multiplex PCR; TCRdb keeps only in-frame clonotypes and omits some of them. This repertoire shows approximately 97,000 clones, approximately 91% found once; its top ten account for less than 4.5%. The material sequenced was peripheral blood. Receptors originate from a man aged 18 to 35 with acute or convalescent COVID-19. Each CDR3 is given with its conserved first and last residue. The D gene is left open where the match is weak. Only some rows state a clone size, as once, few, many or a class for expanded clones.

TRBV20-1,TRBJ1-5,-,-,TGCAGTGCCAGTACCTGGGGGGTCAGCAATCAGCCCCAGCATTTT,CSASTWGVSNQPQHF
TRBV5-1,TRBJ1-4,-,-,TGCGCCAGCAGCCTCCGGGGTACGGCTAATGAAAAACTGTTTTTT,CASSLRGTANEKLFF
TRBV18,TRBJ2-2,-,-,TGTGCCAGCTCGACAGGGAACACCGGGGAGCTGTTTTTT,CASSTGNTGELFF
TRBV11-2,TRBJ1-4,-,-,TGTGCCAGCAGCTTCCTTCGGGGGGGCGGAGGGGAAAAACTGTTTTTT,CASSFLRGGGGEKLFF
TRBV3-1/TRBV3-2,TRBJ1-1,-,-,TGTGCCAGCAGCCCAGGGCCGAAAACTGAAGCTTTCTTT,CASSPGPKTEAFF
TRBV30,TRBJ1-1,TRBD1,-,TGTGCCTGGAGTGCCCCGGACAGGGTAGGCACTGAAGCTTTCTTT,CAWSAPDRVGTEAFF
TRBV2,TRBJ2-1,-,once,TGTGCCAGCAGTGGGCGGGGGCAGGTCTACAATGAGCAGTTCTTC,CASSGRGQVYNEQFF
TRBV2,TRBJ1-5,TRBD1,-,TGTGCCAGCAGGAAGACAGGGGCTGGGGATCAGCCCCAGCATTTT,CASRKTGAGDQPQHF
TRBV19,TRBJ2-3,TRBD1,once,TGTGCCAGTAGTATAAGGACAGGGGGCGGCACAGATACGCAGTATTTT,CASSIRTGGGTDTQYF
TRBV19,TRBJ1-1,-,once,TGTGCCAGTAGTATAGTCGTCAGGGACACTGAAGCTTTCTTT,CASSIVVRDTEAFF
TRBV6-5,TRBJ1-3,-,-,TGTGCCAGCAGTTACGTTGCGCAAAGCTCTGGAAACACCATATATTTT,CASSYVAQSSGNTIYF
TRBV5-4,TRBJ2-3,TRBD2,-,TGTGCCAGCAGCTTGGGGACTAGCGGGAGAGATACGCAGTATTTT,CASSLGTSGRDTQYF
TRBV19,TRBJ1-1,TRBD1,-,TGTGCCAGTAGTATAGGGGCGCAGGGGGGCACTGAAGCTTTCTTT,CASSIGAQGGTEAFF
TRBV7-2,TRBJ2-7,-,-,TGTGCCAGCAGCTTAGCACGGGGAGGCTACGAGCAGTACTTC,CASSLARGGYEQYF
TRBV13,TRBJ2-1,TRBD1,-,TGTGCCAGCAGGCAGACAGGGGGCAATATTAATGAGCAGTTCTTC,CASRQTGGNINEQFF
TRBV19,TRBJ1-2,-,-,TGTGCCAGTAGGGCAGGGGCCTATGGCTACACCTTC,CASRAGAYGYTF
TRBV6-1,TRBJ1-3,-,-,TGTGCCAGCAGTGAAGCCGCTGGGGCTCCGGGAAACACCATATATTTT,CASSEAAGAPGNTIYF
TRBV20-1,TRBJ1-5,-,once,TGCAGTGCTAGTTTACCCCCAGGAAATCAGCCCCAGCATTTT,CSASLPPGNQPQHF
TRBV5-1,TRBJ2-7,-,-,TGCGCCAGCAGTATAGCAAGCGGCAGATACGAGCAGTACTTC,CASSIASGRYEQYF
TRBV14,TRBJ2-2,-,-,TGTGCCAGCAGCCAAGTAACGGGGAAGAGTAGCACCGGGGAGCTGTTTTTT,CASSQVTGKSSTGELFF
TRBV6-1,TRBJ2-1,TRBD2,-,TGTGCCAGCAGTGAGCTGGGACTAGCGGGGCTAGGGGGCTACAATGAGCAGTTCTTC,CASSELGLAGLGGYNEQFF
TRBV5-8,TRBJ1-5,-,-,TGTGCCAGCAGCTTGCGACAGTTTAGCAATCAGCCCCAGCATTTT,CASSLRQFSNQPQHF
TRBV27,TRBJ2-7,TRBD1,-,TGTGCCAGCAGGAAGGGGACAGGGGCCTACGAGCAGTACTTC,CASRKGTGAYEQYF
TRBV2,TRBJ2-3,-,-,TGTGCCAACTCAAAATCGGGCGTGAATAGCGCAGATACGCAGTATTTT,CANSKSGVNSADTQYF
TRBV29-1,TRBJ2-7,TRBD1,-,TGCAGCGTTGAAGATGTAGACAGGGAATACGAGCAGTACTTC,CSVEDVDREYEQYF
TRBV5-5,TRBJ2-1,-,-,TGTGCCAGCAGCTCCATCACAGGGCTAAGGTACAATGAGCAGTTCTTC,CASSSITGLRYNEQFF
TRBV4-2,TRBJ2-3,TRBD2,once,TGTGCCAGCAGCCAAGAAGGGGGACTAGCGGGACAAGATACGCAGTATTTT,CASSQEGGLAGQDTQYF
TRBV18,TRBJ1-6,-,-,TGTGCCAGCTCACCACCGACAGAGACCTCCTATAATTCACCCCTCCACTTT,CASSPPTETSYNSPLHF
TRBV30,TRBJ1-2,-,once,TGTGCCTGGAGTCCAAACCAAGAGGGCTACACCTTC,CAWSPNQEGYTF
TRBV2,TRBJ1-1,TRBD1,-,TGTGCCAGCAGTGTAAGGACAGGGGGCGGAACTGAAGCTTTCTTT,CASSVRTGGGTEAFF
TRBV18,TRBJ2-6,-,-,TGTGCCAGCTCACCCCAGGTCTCTGGGGCCAACGTCCTGACTTTC,CASSPQVSGANVLTF
TRBV5-4,TRBJ2-7,TRBD1,-,TGTGCCAGCAGCCTGCCCACAGGGGTCGAGCAGTACTTC,CASSLPTGVEQYF
TRBV7-2,TRBJ2-1,-,once,TGTGCCAGCAGCTTAGTGTCCCCGGGAGTAGCTTACAATGAGCAGTTCTTC,CASSLVSPGVAYNEQFF
TRBV6-1,TRBJ1-6,TRBD1,-,TGTGCCAGCAGTGACCCGGGACAGGGGGCGCCACCCCTCCACTTT,CASSDPGQGAPPLHF
TRBV4-1,TRBJ2-7,TRBD1,-,TGCGCCAGCAGCCAAGTAGGGGGCTCAACCTACGAGCAGTACTTC,CASSQVGGSTYEQYF
TRBV5-4,TRBJ1-1,-,-,TGTGCCAGCAGCCCCGCAACTACAGGGTACTCCACTGAAGCTTTCTTT,CASSPATTGYSTEAFF
TRBV2,TRBJ2-7,TRBD1,once,TGTGCCAGCAACGGAAGGACAGGGGGCCGCGAGCAGTACTTC,CASNGRTGGREQYF
TRBV27,TRBJ1-3,TRBD1,-,TGTGCCAGCAGTTCGACAGGGCCTAGGGCGGGAAACACCATATATTTT,CASSSTGPRAGNTIYF
TRBV27,TRBJ1-5,-,-,TGTGCCAGCAGTTTATCGTGGCAGATAAATCAGCCCCAGCATTTT,CASSLSWQINQPQHF
TRBV5-1,TRBJ1-2,-,-,TGCGCCAGCAGCTTGGGATCCGAGGAGTTTAACTATGGCTACACCTTC,CASSLGSEEFNYGYTF
TRBV18,TRBJ1-5,-,-,TGTGCCAGCTCACCTTCTCTACAGGGTAGCAATCAGCCCCAGCATTTT,CASSPSLQGSNQPQHF
TRBV9,TRBJ1-6,TRBD1,-,TGTGCCAGCAGCGTAGGGACAGGATCACCCCTCCACTTT,CASSVGTGSPLHF